A selection of T cell receptor beta chains follows, all from one sample in a study of blood T cell repertoires in COVID-19. Assay: immunoSEQ multiplex PCR; the TCRdb copy retains only in-frame clones and omits some. This table has approximately 210,000 clones, more than 75% appearing once. The sample taken for sequencing was PBMCs or T cells enriched from blood (not recorded which). The receptor set was obtained from a man aged 25 to 40 with acute COVID-19. The CDR3 runs from the conserved cysteine through the conserved F or W. D genes are given only for firm matches. The size entry is marked missing in some rows and otherwise reads once, few, many or a size class.

TGCGCCAGCATGGGAGGGCAGGGCGCTTATGGCTACACCTTC	CASMGGQGAYGYTF	.	TRBV5-1	.	TRBJ1-2
TGTGCCAGCAGCCAAGGGACAGGGAGAAGTTCACCCCTCCACTTT	CASSQGTGRSSPLHF	.	TRBV3-1/TRBV3-2	TRBD1	TRBJ1-6
TGTGCCACCAGTGACCCGGACAGGTTAGAGACCCAGTACTTC	CATSDPDRLETQYF	.	TRBV24-1	TRBD1	TRBJ2-5
TGTGCCAGCAGTTACAGGCTAGCGGGGGGGCCGAGGCAGTATTTT	CASSYRLAGGPRQYF	.	TRBV6-5	TRBD2	TRBJ2-3
TGTGCCAGCAGCCAGCAGGGTTGGGGTGGCTACACCTTC	CASSQQGWGGYTF	.	TRBV14	.	TRBJ1-2
TGTGCCAGCAGCGTAGGACACACCAATGAGCAGTTCTTC	CASSVGHTNEQFF	.	TRBV9	.	TRBJ2-1
TGTGCCAGCAGCCCATCCGGTCGGCAGCCCCAGCATTTT	CASSPSGRQPQHF	once	TRBV5-6	.	TRBJ1-5
TGCGCCAGCAATGACGGCGCGGCCTACAATGAGCAGTTCTTC	CASNDGAAYNEQFF	.	TRBV5-1	.	TRBJ2-1
TGCGCCAGCAGCCTTGGGGCAGCCTACGAGCAGTACTTC	CASSLGAAYEQYF	.	TRBV5-1	.	TRBJ2-7
TGTGCCAGCCAGGGTCGGGACACCATATATTTT	CASQGRDTIYF	.	TRBV2	.	TRBJ1-3
TGTGCCAGCAAACTAGCGGGGGGGTTCCTCACAGATACGCAGTATTTT	CASKLAGGFLTDTQYF	.	TRBV5-4	TRBD2	TRBJ2-3
TGTGCCAGCAGGGGACAGGGGATTAGCACAGATACGCAGTATTTT	CASRGQGISTDTQYF	.	TRBV2	TRBD1	TRBJ2-3
TGCGCCAGCAGCCAGGGACAGTACGCAGATACGCAGTATTTT	CASSQGQYADTQYF	.	TRBV5-1	TRBD1	TRBJ2-3
TGTGCCAGCAGGAGGCAGGGAGGCCAAGAGACCCAGTACTTC	CASRRQGGQETQYF	few	TRBV27	.	TRBJ2-5
TGTGCCAGCAGCTTGGTGGGGGGTAATTCACCCCTCCACTTT	CASSLVGGNSPLHF	.	TRBV5-5	.	TRBJ1-6
TGTGCCAGCAGCCCGGGGAGCTTTCTGGTCTATGGCTACACCTTC	CASSPGSFLVYGYTF	.	TRBV7-9	.	TRBJ1-2
TGTGCCAGCAGCCGGCAGGGGGCAGGGGAGACCCAGTACTTC	CASSRQGAGETQYF	.	TRBV11-2	TRBD1	TRBJ2-5
TGTGCCAGCAGCGTAGAACAGGGGTCTGGAAACACCATATATTTT	CASSVEQGSGNTIYF	.	TRBV9	TRBD1	TRBJ1-3
TGTGCCAGTAGTCGCGCGACGGGAGGCAACAATGAGCAGTTCTTC	CASSRATGGNNEQFF	.	TRBV19	TRBD2	TRBJ2-1
TGTGCCAGCAGTTACCAGGGACAGGAGTCCTACGAGCAGTACTTC	CASSYQGQESYEQYF	medium-sized	TRBV27	TRBD1	TRBJ2-7
TGTGCCTGGAGTGTGCTCTGGGCTCAGTACTTC	CAWSVLWAQYF	.	TRBV30	.	TRBJ2-7
TGTGCCTGGAGTCGGGACAGTAACACTGAAGCTTTCTTT	CAWSRDSNTEAFF	.	TRBV30	TRBD1	TRBJ1-1
TGTGCCAGCAGCCCGCTTCTCAGAGCGGGGCAAGAGACCCAGTACTTC	CASSPLLRAGQETQYF	.	TRBV3-1/TRBV3-2	TRBD2	TRBJ2-5
TGTGCCAGCAGCTTAGATCCTTCGGGCTATGGCTACACCTTC	CASSLDPSGYGYTF	.	TRBV11-2	.	TRBJ1-2
TGCGCCAGCAGCTTAAGACAGGTCCCGAAGCATTTT	CASSLRQVPKHF	few	TRBV5-1	.	TRBJ1-5
TGTGCCAGTAGTATGAGCGTTAGCTCCTACGAGCAGTACTTC	CASSMSVSSYEQYF	few	TRBV19	.	TRBJ2-7
TGTGCCATTGGGGGGAATCAGCCCCAGCATTTT	CAIGGNQPQHF	.	TRBV6-5	.	TRBJ1-5
TGTGCCATCAGTGTGAGGTCCCGGACTAGCGGGGGCTACGAGCAGTACTTC	CAISVRSRTSGGYEQYF	.	TRBV10-3	TRBD2	TRBJ2-7
TGTGCCAGCAGCTCGACCCAGGGGGCGAGGGGTGGCGAGCAGTACTTC	CASSSTQGARGGEQYF	few	TRBV5-5	TRBD1	TRBJ2-7
TGCGCCAGCAGCATACCAAGCCACGAGCAGTACTTC	CASSIPSHEQYF	.	TRBV5-1	.	TRBJ2-7
TGTGCCAGTGGAAGCGGGTCGGGGGAGCTGTTTTTT	CASGSGSGELFF	.	TRBV19	.	TRBJ2-2
TGTGCCAGCAGCCTTGGCCCCGGAGGAAAAGAGACCCAGTACTTC	CASSLGPGGKETQYF	.	TRBV7-2	.	TRBJ2-5
TGTGCCAGCAGTTATGTTCCTTTCATGAGGGTTACAGGGGGCGGTGAGCAGTTCTTC	CASSYVPFMRVTGGGEQFF	once	TRBV6-2/TRBV6-3	TRBD1	TRBJ2-1
TGTGCCAGCTCACCACTGGCTTCAGGGAACTCCTACGAGCAGTACTTC	CASSPLASGNSYEQYF	.	TRBV18	.	TRBJ2-7
TGTGCCAGCAGCCAAGGCGGGGGATACGAGCAGTACTTC	CASSQGGGYEQYF	.	TRBV3-1/TRBV3-2	TRBD2	TRBJ2-7
TGCAGCGTTTCACAGGGGGCAGCAAATGAAAAACTGTTTTTT	CSVSQGAANEKLFF	.	TRBV29-1	TRBD1	TRBJ1-4
TGTGCCAGCAGCTCAGCGGGGGGGCCCACAGATACGCAGTATTTT	CASSSAGGPTDTQYF	once	TRBV9	TRBD2	TRBJ2-3
TGTGCCAGCAGTTACGGGGACAGGGGGGAAGGCTACACCTTC	CASSYGDRGEGYTF	.	TRBV6-5	TRBD1	TRBJ1-2
TGTGCCAGCAGCCAGGGGCGGGGGGGCTACGAGCAGTACTTC	CASSQGRGGYEQYF	.	TRBV3-1/TRBV3-2	TRBD2	TRBJ2-7
TGCGCCAGCAGCTTCCGGACAGGGGGTACTGGAAACACCATATATTTT	CASSFRTGGTGNTIYF	.	TRBV4-1	TRBD1	TRBJ1-3
TGTGCCAGCAGCTTTGGGACAGGGGAATACGAGCAGTACTTC	CASSFGTGEYEQYF	many	TRBV11-2	TRBD1	TRBJ2-7
TGTGCCAGCAGCCAATTCACAGGAACCATAGCTTTCTTT	CASSQFTGTIAFF	.	TRBV14	.	TRBJ1-1
TGTGCCACCGGAACCCCCGGGACACCGAACACCGGGGAGCTGTTTTTT	CATGTPGTPNTGELFF	.	TRBV24-1	.	TRBJ2-2
TGTGCCAGCAGTTTGTACGGGTTTAACACTGAAGCTTTCTTT	CASSLYGFNTEAFF	.	TRBV27	.	TRBJ1-1
TGTGCCAGCAGTTCTTGGGAGCTCTACGAGCAGTACTTC	CASSSWELYEQYF	.	TRBV6-2/TRBV6-3	.	TRBJ2-7
TGTGCCAGCAGCTTGGGGGACAGGGTAGTTAATCAGCCCCAGCATTTT	CASSLGDRVVNQPQHF	few	TRBV5-5	TRBD1	TRBJ1-5
TGTGCCAGCAGTTTAAGACTAGCGACAGATACGCAGTATTTT	CASSLRLATDTQYF	.	TRBV27	TRBD2	TRBJ2-3
TGTGCCAGCAGCCAGGGACTAGCCCCTAGGAACGAGCAGTACTTC	CASSQGLAPRNEQYF	once	TRBV4-2	TRBD2	TRBJ2-7
TGTGCCAGCAGTGAAGTTAGGGGCATGAACACTGAAGCTTTCTTT	CASSEVRGMNTEAFF	.	TRBV6-1	.	TRBJ1-1
TGTGCCAGCAGCTTGAGTGGGGGCCTCGAGACCCAGTACTTC	CASSLSGGLETQYF	.	TRBV5-5	.	TRBJ2-5
TGTGCCAGCAGCACACAGGGTAATGAAAAACTGTTTTTT	CASSTQGNEKLFF	.	TRBV13	.	TRBJ1-4
TGTGCCAGCAGCTTAATAGGGGGTACCACCTACGAGCAGTACTTC	CASSLIGGTTYEQYF	once	TRBV7-3	.	TRBJ2-7
TGTGCCAGCAGCGTAGGGACAGGGGGCACTGAAGCTTTCTTT	CASSVGTGGTEAFF	.	TRBV9	TRBD1	TRBJ1-1
TGTGCCAGTAGCAGGCTCTCCCGGTCTGATAGCAATCAGCCCCAGCATTTT	CASSRLSRSDSNQPQHF	.	TRBV19	.	TRBJ1-5
TGTGCCAGCCTAAGCAGGGGACGGAGCTCTGGAAACACCATATATTTT	CASLSRGRSSGNTIYF	.	TRBV2	.	TRBJ1-3